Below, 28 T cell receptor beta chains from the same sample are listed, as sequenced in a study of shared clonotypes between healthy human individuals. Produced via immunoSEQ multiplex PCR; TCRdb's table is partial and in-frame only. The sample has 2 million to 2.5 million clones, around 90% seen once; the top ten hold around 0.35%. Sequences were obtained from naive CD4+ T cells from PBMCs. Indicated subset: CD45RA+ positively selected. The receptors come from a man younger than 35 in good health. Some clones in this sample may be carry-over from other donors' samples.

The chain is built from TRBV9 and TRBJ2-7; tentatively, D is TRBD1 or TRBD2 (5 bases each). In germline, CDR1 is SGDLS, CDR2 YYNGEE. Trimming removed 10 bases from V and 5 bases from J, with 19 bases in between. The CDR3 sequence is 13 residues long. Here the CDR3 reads CASSGRNDHEQYF. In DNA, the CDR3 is TGTGCCTCCTCGGGGCGGAACGACCACGAGCAGTACTTC.

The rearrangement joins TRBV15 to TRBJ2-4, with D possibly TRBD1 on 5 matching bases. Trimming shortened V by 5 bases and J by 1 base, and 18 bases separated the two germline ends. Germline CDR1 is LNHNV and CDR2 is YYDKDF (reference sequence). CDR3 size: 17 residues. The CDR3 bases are TGTGCCACCAGCGCAACAGGTACCCTCTCTGCCAAAAACATTCAGTACTTC. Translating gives CATSATGTLSAKNIQYF. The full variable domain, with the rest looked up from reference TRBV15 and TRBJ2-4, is DAMVIQNPRYQVTQFGKPVTLSCSQTLNHNVMYWYQQKSSQAPKLLFHYYDKDFNNEADTPDNFQSRRPNTSFCFLDIRSPGLGDTAMYLCATSATGTLSAKNIQYFGAGTRLSVL.

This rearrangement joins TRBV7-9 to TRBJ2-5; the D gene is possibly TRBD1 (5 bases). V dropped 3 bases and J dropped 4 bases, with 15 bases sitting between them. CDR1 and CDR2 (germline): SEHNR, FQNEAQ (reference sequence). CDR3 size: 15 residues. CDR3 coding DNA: TGTGCCAGCAGCTTTCACTTGACAGACCTAGAGACCCAGTACTTC. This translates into CASSFHLTDLETQYF. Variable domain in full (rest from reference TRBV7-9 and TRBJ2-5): DTGVSQNPRHKITKRGQNVTFRCDPISEHNRLYWYRQTLGQGPEFLTYFQNEAQLEKSRLLSDRFSAERPKGSFSTLEIQRTEQGDSAMYLCASSFHLTDLETQYFGPGTRLLVL.

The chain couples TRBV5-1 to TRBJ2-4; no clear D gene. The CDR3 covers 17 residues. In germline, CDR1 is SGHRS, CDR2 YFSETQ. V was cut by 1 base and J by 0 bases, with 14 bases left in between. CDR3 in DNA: TGCGCCAGCAGCTTGCTTCCAGCCCAACTAGCCAAAAACATTCAGTACTTC. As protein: CASSLLPAQLAKNIQYF.

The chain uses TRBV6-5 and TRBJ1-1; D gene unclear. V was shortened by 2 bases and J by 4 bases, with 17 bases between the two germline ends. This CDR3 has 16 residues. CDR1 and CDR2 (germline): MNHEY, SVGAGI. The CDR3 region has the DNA TGTGCCAGCAGTTACATGGTTCCCGGTTTGGGCACTGAAGCTTTCTTT. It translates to CASSYMVPGLGTEAFF.

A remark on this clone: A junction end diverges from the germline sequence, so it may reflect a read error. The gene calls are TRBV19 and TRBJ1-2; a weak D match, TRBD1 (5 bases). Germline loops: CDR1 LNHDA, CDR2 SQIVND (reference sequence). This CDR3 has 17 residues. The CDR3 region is CASSSSQAQDLNHGYTF. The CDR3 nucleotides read TGTGCCAGTAGTTCCTCACAGGCGCAGGATCTTAACCATGGCTACACCTTC.

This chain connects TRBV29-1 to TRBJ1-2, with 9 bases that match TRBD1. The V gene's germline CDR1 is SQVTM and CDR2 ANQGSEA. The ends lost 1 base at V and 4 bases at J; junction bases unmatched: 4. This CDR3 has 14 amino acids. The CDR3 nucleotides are TGCAGCGTTGAAGTAGGGGGACAGGGCTATGGCTACACCTTC. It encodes CSVEVGGQGYGYTF. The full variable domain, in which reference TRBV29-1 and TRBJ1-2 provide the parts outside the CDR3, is SAVISQKPSRDICQRGTSLTIQCQVDSQVTMMFWYRQQPGQSLTLIATANQGSEATYESGFVIDKFPISRPNLTFSTLTVSNMSPEDSSIYLCSVEVGGQGYGYTFGSGTRLTVV.

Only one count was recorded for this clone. CDR3: CASSPGLAGREDTQYF. The CDR3 nucleotides read TGTGCCAGCAGCCCGGGACTAGCGGGACGCGAAGATACGCAGTATTTT. The J gene is TRBJ2-3, the V gene TRBV5-4; TRBD2 agrees at 13 bases. Looked up from germline, CDR1 is SGHNT and CDR2 is YYREEE (reference sequence). The V segment lost 4 bases and the J segment 5 bases; nucleotides outside the gene matches: 7. The CDR3 sequence is 16 residues long.

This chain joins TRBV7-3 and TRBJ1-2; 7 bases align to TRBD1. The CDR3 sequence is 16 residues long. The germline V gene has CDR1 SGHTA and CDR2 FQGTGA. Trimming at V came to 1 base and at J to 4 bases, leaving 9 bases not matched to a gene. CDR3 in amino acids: CASSLIPARGVYGYTF. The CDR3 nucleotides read TGTGCCAGCAGCTTAATCCCAGCCAGGGGGGTCTATGGCTACACCTTC.

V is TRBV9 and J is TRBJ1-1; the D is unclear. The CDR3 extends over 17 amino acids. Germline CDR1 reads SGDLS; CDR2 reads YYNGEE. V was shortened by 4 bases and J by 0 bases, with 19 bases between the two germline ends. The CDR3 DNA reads TGTGCCAGCAGCCCACTAATTCGACCCAACATGAACACTGAAGCTTTCTTT. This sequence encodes CASSPLIRPNMNTEAFF.

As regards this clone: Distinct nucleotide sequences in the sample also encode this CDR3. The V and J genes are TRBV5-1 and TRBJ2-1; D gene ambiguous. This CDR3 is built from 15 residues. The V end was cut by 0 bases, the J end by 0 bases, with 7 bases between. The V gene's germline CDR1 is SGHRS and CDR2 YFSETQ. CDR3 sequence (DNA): TGCGCCAGCAGCTTGGTGAGTAGCTCCTACAATGAGCAGTTCTTC. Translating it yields CASSLVSSSYNEQFF.

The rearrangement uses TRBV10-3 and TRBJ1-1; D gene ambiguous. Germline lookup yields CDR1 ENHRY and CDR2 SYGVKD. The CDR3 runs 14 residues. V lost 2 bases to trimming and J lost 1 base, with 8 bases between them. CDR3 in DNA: TGTGCCATCAGTGAGACAGCGGGGAACACTGAAGCTTTCTTT. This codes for CAISETAGNTEAFF.

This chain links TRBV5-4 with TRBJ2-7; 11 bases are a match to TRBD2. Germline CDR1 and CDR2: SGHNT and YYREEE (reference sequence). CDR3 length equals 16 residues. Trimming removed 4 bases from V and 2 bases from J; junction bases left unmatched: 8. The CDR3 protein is CASSPPGTSGTYEQYF. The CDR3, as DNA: TGTGCCAGCAGCCCGCCCGGGACTAGCGGAACCTACGAGCAGTACTTC. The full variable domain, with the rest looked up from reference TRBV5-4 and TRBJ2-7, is ETGVTQSPTHLIKTRGQQVTLRCSSQSGHNTVSWYQQALGQGPQFIFQYYREEENGRGNFPPRFSGLQFPNYSSELNVNALELDDSALYLCASSPPGTSGTYEQYFGPGTRLTVT.

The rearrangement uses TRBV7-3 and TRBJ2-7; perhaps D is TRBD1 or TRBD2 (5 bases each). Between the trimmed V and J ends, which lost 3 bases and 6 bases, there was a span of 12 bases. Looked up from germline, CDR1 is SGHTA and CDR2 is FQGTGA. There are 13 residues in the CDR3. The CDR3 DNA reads TGTGCCAGCAGCTTTGGATCGGGGCGCGAGCAGTACTTC. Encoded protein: CASSFGSGREQYF.

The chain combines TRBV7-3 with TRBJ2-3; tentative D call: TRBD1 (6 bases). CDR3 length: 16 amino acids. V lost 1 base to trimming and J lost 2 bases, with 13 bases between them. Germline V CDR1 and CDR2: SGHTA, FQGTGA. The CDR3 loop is CASSLRGPEPTDTQYF. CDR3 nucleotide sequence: TGTGCCAGCAGCTTAAGGGGGCCGGAACCCACAGATACGCAGTATTTT.

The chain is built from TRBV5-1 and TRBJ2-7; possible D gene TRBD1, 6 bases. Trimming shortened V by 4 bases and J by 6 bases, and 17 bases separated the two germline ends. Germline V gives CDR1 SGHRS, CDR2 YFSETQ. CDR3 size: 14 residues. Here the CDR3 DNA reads TGCGCCAGCAGCCTCCTACAGGGAATGGGCGAGCAGTACTTC. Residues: CASSLLQGMGEQYF.

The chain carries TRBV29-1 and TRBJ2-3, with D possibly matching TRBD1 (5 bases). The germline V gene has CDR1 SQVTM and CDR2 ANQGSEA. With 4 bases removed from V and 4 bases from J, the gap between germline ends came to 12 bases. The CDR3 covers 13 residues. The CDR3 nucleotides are TGCAGCGTTGCGGACATCCAGGCAGATACGCAGTATTTT. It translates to CSVADIQADTQYF.

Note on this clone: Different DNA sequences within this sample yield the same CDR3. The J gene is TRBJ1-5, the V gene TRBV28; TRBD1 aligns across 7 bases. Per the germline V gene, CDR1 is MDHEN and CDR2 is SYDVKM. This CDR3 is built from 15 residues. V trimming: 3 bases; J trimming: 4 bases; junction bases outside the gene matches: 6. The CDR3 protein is CASSFGRGRNQPQHF. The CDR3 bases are TGTGCCAGCAGTTTTGGGAGGGGGCGGAATCAGCCCCAGCATTTT.

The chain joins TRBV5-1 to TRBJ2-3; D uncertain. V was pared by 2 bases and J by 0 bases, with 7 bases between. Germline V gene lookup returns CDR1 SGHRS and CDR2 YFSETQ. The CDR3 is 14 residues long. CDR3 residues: CASSLAISTDTQYF. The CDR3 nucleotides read TGCGCCAGCAGCTTAGCGATCAGCACAGATACGCAGTATTTT. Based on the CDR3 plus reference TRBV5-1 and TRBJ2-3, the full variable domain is KAGVTQTPRYLIKTRGQQVTLSCSPISGHRSVSWYQQTPGQGLQFLFEYFSETQRNKGNFPGRFSGRQFSNSRSEMNVSTLELGDSALYLCASSLAISTDTQYFGPGTRLTVL.

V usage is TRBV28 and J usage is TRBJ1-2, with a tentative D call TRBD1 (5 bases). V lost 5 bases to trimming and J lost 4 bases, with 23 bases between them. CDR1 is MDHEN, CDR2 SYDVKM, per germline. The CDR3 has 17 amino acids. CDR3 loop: CASSLRGPSGLGYGYTF. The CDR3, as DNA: TGTGCCAGCAGTCTTAGAGGCCCCTCAGGGCTTGGCTATGGCTACACCTTC.

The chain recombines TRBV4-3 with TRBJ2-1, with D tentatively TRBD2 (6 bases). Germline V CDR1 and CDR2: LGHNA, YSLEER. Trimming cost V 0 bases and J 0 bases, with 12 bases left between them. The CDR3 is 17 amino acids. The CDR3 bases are TGCGCCAGCAGCCAAGATCTTCCGGGAGTCTCCTACAATGAGCAGTTCTTC. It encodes CASSQDLPGVSYNEQFF.

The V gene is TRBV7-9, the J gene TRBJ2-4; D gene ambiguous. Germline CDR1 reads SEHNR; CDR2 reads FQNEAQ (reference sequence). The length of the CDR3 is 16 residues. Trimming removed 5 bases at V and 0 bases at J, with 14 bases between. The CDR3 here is CASSPGEWGAKNIQYF. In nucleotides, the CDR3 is TGTGCCAGCAGCCCAGGAGAGTGGGGAGCCAAAAACATTCAGTACTTC.

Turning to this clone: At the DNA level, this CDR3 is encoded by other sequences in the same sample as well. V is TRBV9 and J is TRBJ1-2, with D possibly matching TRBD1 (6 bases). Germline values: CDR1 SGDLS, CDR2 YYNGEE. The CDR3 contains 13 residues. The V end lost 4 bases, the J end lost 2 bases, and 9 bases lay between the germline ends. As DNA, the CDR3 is TGTGCCAGCAGCCAGGGGCAAAACTATGGCTACACCTTC. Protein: CASSQGQNYGYTF.

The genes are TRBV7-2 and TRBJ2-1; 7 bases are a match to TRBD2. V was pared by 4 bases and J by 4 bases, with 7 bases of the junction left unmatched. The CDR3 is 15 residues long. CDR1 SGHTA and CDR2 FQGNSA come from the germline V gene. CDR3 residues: CASSSKAGTYNEQFF. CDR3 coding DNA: TGTGCCAGCAGCTCCAAAGCGGGAACGTACAATGAGCAGTTCTTC.

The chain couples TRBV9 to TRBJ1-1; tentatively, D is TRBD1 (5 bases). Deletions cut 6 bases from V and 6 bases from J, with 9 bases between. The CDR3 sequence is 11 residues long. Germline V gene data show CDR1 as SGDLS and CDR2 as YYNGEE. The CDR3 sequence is CASKGTAEAFF. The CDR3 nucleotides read TGTGCCAGCAAAGGGACGGCTGAAGCTTTCTTT. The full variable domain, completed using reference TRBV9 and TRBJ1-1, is DSGVTQTPKHLITATGQRVTLRCSPRSGDLSVYWYQQSLDQGLQFLIQYYNGEERAKGNILERFSAQQFPDLHSELNLSSLELGDSALYFCASKGTAEAFFGQGTRLTVV.

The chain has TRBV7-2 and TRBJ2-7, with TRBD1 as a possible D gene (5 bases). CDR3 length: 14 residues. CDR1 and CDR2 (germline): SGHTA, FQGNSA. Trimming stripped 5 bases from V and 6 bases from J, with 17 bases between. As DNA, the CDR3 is TGTGCCAGCAGCCTTCAGGGAACAATCTCCGAGCAGTACTTC. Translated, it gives CASSLQGTISEQYF.

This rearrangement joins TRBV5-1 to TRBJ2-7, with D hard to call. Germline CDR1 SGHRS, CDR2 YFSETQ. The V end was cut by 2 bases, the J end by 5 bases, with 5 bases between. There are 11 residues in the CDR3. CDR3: CASSFGDEQYF. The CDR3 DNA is TGCGCCAGCAGCTTTGGAGACGAGCAGTACTTC.

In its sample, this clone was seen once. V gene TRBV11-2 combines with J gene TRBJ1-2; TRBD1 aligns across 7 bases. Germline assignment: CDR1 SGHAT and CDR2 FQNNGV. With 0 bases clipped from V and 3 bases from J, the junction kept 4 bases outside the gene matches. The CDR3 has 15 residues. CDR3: CASSLDSDRDYGYTF. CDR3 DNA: TGTGCCAGCAGCTTAGACAGCGACAGGGACTATGGCTACACCTTC.